These 4 T cell receptor beta chains were sequenced from one sample in a study of T cell repertoires in cytomegalovirus infection. MiXCR was run by TCRdb on the reads, yielding one entry per CDR3 protein. The sample has 250,000 to 350,000 distinct CDR3 sequences, about 25% seen once. Sequenced material: PBMCs. These receptors were taken from a human donor in good health (CMV status not recorded). Some clones in this sample may be carry-over from other donors' samples.

This clonotype was counted at least ten times. The genes are TRBV7-2 and TRBJ1-4; 8 bases map to TRBD1. This CDR3 contains 15 residues. The V segment lost 1 base and the J segment 7 bases; nucleotides outside the gene matches: 5. CDR1 SGHTA and CDR2 FQGNSA come from the germline V gene. The CDR3 sequence is CASSLVPGGSEKLFF. In nucleotides, the CDR3 is TGTGCCAGCAGCTTAGTGCCAGGGGGCTCTGAAAAACTGTTTTTT.

This clonotype came up many times. The chain has TRBV7-3 and TRBJ2-3; 9 nucleotides agree with TRBD2. The length of the CDR3 is 16 residues. Germline V gene sequence: CDR1 SGHTA, CDR2 FQGTGA. J lost 7 bases, V lost 2 bases, and 10 bases had no gene match. The CDR3 DNA sequence: TGTGCCAGCAGCTTATCGGCCAGCGGGGGGCCGAATACGCAGTATTTT. It codes for CASSLSASGGPNTQYF.

This clonotype was found many times. This rearrangement joins TRBV11-2 to TRBJ2-3; 8 nucleotides align to TRBD1. Germline CDR1 and CDR2: SGHAT and FQNNGV. The V segment lost 1 base and the J segment 0 bases; nucleotides outside the gene matches: 0. This CDR3 has 15 amino acids. Here the CDR3 DNA reads TGTGCCAGCAGCTTAGGGGACAGGAGCACAGATACGCAGTATTTT. Translating gives CASSLGDRSTDTQYF.

V and J are TRBV9 and TRBJ1-5; D is undetermined. The germline V and J ends were trimmed by 4 bases and 6 bases, with 11 bases remaining between them. CDR1 SGDLS and CDR2 YYNGEE come from the germline V gene. This CDR3 region has 13 residues. The CDR3 loop is CASSPAIGQPQHF. For the CDR3, the DNA is TGTGCCAGCAGCCCCGCCATAGGTCAGCCCCAGCATTTT.